The present TCR beta chain was sequenced within a study of blood T cell repertoires in COVID-19. Whole-study context: The origin of the acute and convalescent COVID-19 samples was the United States, Italy and Spain.

Enrolled through a virtual design, the participants were between 18 and 89 years of age and came from about two dozen US areas. This CDR3 has 16 residues. Germline values: CDR1 MNHEY, CDR2 SMNVEV (reference sequence). V dropped 5 bases and J dropped 5 bases, with 21 bases sitting between them. In the original analysis: Nucleated cell number was recorded as an estimate derived from reference gene primer amplification. Profiling relied on immunoSEQ multiplex PCR, and the TCRdb table lists in-frame clones only, not all of them. That table supplies the V and J calls and clone size; D and trimming were determined from the DNA. In the table there are some 190,000 clones, around 82% of which are singletons.

Sequenced sample: PBMCs or T cells enriched from blood (not recorded which). This TCR was recovered from a man aged 30 to 45 with acute COVID-19. This chain uses TRBV27 with TRBJ2-5; possible D gene TRBD1, 6 bases. The CDR3 protein is CASSPPGAGVGETQYF. CDR3 coding DNA: TGTGCCAGCAGTCCTCCAGGGGCAGGGGTAGGGGAGACCCAGTACTTC.